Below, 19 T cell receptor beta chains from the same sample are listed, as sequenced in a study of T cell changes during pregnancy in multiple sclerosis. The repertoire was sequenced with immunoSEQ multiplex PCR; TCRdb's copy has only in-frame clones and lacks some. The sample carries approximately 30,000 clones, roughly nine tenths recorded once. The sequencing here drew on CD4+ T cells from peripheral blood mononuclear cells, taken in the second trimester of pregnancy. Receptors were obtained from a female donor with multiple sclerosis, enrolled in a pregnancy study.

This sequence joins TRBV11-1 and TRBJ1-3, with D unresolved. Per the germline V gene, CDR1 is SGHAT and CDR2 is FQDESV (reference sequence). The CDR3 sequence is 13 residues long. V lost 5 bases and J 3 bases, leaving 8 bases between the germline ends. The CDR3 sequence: CASSRVVGNTIYF. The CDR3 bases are TGTGCCAGCAGCCGGGTGGTTGGAAACACCATATATTTT.

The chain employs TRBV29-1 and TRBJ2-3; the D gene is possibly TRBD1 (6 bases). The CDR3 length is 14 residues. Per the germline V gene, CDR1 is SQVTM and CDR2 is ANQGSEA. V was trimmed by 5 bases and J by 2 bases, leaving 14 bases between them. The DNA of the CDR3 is TGCAGCGTTCACCGGGACACCGCCACAGATACGCAGTATTTT. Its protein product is CSVHRDTATDTQYF.

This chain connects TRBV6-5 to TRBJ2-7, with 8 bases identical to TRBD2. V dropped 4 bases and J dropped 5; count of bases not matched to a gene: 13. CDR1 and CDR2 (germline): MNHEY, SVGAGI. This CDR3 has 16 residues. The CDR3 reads CASSSNRGGPSHEQYF. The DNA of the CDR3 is TGTGCCAGCAGTTCAAACCGGGGGGGCCCATCCCACGAGCAGTACTTC.

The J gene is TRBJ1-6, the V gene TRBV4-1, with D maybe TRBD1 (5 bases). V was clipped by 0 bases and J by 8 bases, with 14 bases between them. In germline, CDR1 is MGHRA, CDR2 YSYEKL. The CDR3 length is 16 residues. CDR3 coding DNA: TGCGCCAGCAGCCAAGATGGGCCCCTAGGGGATTCACCCCTCCACTTT. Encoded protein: CASSQDGPLGDSPLHF.

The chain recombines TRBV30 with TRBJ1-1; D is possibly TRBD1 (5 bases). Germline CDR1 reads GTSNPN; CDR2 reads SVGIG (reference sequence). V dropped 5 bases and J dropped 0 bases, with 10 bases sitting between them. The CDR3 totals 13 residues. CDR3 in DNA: TGTGCCTGGTCGACAGCTTTGAACACTGAAGCTTTCTTT. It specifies CAWSTALNTEAFF.

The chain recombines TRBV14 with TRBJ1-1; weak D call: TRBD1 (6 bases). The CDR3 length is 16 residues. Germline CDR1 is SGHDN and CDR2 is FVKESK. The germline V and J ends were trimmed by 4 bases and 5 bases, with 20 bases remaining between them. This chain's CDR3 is CASSRGGDWLGTEAFF. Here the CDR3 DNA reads TGTGCCAGCAGCCGAGGGGGGGATTGGTTGGGAACTGAAGCTTTCTTT.

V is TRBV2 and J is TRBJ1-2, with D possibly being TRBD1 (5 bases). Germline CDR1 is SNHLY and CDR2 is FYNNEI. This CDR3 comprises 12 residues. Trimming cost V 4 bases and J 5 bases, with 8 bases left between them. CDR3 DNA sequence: TGTGCCAGCAGTGCAGGGAGGTATGGCTACACCTTC. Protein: CASSAGRYGYTF.

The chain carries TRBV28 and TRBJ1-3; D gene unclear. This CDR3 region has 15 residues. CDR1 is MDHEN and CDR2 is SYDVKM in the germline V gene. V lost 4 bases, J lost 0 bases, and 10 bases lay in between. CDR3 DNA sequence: TGTGCCAGCAGTTCACTAGGACGCTCTGGAAACACCATATATTTT. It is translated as CASSSLGRSGNTIYF.

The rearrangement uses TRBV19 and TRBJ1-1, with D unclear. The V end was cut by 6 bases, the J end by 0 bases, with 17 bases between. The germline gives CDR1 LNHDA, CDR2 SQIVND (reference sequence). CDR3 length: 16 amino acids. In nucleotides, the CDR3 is TGTGCCAGTAGCCCTAGGGCGGGCAGCATGAACACTGAAGCTTTCTTT. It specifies CASSPRAGSMNTEAFF.

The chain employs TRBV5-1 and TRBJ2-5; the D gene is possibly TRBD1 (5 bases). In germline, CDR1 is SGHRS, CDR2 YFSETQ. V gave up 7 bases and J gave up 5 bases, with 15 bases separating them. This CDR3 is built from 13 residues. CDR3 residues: CASGQGMGETQYF. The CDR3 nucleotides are TGCGCCAGCGGCCAGGGAATGGGGGAGACCCAGTACTTC.

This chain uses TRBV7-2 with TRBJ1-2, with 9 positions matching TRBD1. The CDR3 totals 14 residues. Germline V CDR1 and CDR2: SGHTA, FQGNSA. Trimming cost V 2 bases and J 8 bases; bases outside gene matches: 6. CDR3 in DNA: TGTGCCAGCAGCTTACGAGGGACAGGGATCGGCTACACCTTC. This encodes CASSLRGTGIGYTF. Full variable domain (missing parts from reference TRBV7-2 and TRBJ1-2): GAGVSQSPSNKVTEKGKDVELRCDPISGHTALYWYRQSLGQGLEFLIYFQGNSAPDKSGLPSDRFSAERTGGSVSTLTIQRTQQEDSAVYLCASSLRGTGIGYTFGSGTRLTVV.

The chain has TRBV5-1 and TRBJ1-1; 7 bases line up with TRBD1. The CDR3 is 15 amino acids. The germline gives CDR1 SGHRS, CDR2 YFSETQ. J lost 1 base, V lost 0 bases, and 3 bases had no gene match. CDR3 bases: TGCGCCAGCAGCTTGGCCGGGACAGCGAACACTGAAGCTTTCTTT. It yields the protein CASSLAGTANTEAFF.

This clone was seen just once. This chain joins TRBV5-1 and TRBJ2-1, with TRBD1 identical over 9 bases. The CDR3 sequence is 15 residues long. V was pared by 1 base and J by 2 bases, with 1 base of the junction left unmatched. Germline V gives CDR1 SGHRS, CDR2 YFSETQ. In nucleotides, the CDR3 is TGCGCCAGCAGCTTGACAGGGGGCGCCTACAATGAGCAGTTCTTC. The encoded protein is CASSLTGGAYNEQFF.

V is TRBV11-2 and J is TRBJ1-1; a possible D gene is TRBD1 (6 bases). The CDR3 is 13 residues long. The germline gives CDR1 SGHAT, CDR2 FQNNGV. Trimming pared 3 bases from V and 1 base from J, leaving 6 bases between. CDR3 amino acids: CASSLTGNTEAFF. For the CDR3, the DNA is TGTGCCAGCAGCTTGACAGGGAACACTGAAGCTTTCTTT.

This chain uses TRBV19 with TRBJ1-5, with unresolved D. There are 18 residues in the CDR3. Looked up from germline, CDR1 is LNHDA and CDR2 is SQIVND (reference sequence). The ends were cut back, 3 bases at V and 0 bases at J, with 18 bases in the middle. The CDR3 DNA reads TGTGCCAGTAGTATCGAGTTGGGGAGGGCGCTTAGCAATCAGCCCCAGCATTTT. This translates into CASSIELGRALSNQPQHF.

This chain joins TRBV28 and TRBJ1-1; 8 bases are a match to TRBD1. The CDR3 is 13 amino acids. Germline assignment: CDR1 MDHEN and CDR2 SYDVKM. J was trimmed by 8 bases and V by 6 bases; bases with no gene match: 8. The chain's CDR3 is CASRDYGDREAFF. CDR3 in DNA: TGTGCCAGCAGAGACTACGGGGACAGGGAAGCTTTCTTT. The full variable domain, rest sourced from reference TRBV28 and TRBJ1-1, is DVKVTQSSRYLVKRTGEKVFLECVQDMDHENMFWYRQDPGLGLRLIYFSYDVKMKEKGDIPEGYSVSREKKERFSLILESASTNQTSMYLCASRDYGDREAFFGQGTRLTVV.

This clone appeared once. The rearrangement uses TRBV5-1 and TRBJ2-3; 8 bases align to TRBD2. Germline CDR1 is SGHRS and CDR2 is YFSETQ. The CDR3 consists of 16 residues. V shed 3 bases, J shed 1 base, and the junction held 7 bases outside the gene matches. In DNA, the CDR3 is TGCGCCAGCAGCTCCCCGTTGGGACTAGGCACAGATACGCAGTATTTT. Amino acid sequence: CASSSPLGLGTDTQYF.

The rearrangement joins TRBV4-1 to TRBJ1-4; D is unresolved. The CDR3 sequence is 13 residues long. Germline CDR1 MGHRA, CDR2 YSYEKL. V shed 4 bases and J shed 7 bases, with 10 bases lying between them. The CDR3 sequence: CASSPGLGEKLFF. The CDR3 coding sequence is TGCGCCAGCAGCCCGGGGTTGGGTGAAAAACTGTTTTTT.

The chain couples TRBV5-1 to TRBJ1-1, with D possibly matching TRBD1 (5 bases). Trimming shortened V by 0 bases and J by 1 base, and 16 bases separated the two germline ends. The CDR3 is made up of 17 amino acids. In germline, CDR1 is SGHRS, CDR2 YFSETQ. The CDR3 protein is CASSLARAGSENTEAFF. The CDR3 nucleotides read TGCGCCAGCAGCTTGGCCAGGGCAGGGTCGGAGAACACTGAAGCTTTCTTT.